A selection of T cell receptor beta chains follows, all from one sample in a study of type 1 regulatory T cells. TCRdb re-derived calls from the reads in MiXCR, one entry per CDR3 protein. The sample consists of more than 60,000 distinct CDR3 sequences, 60% to 65% of them appearing once. No antigen has been assigned to these receptors. Sequenced material: cultured non-Tr1 T cells, either the whole culture or a sorted T cell fraction (not recorded which). The receptor set was obtained from a human donor in good health. Both conserved end residues are part of each CDR3. A D gene is named only where the DNA matches it firmly. Rows give clone size only sometimes, using once, few, many, or a class for an expanded clone.

TRBV4-1,TRBJ2-7,-,-,TGCGCCAGCAGCCAACCGAGCAAACCTACAATAGAGTACGAGCAGTACTTC,CASSQPSKPTIEYEQYF
TRBV6-5,TRBJ2-7,-,TRBD2,TGTGCCAGCAGTCGGACTAGCGGCTCCTACGAGCAGTACTTC,CASSRTSGSYEQYF
TRBV10-2,TRBJ1-2,few,TRBD1,TGCGCCAGCAGTGTGACAGGGGAAGGCAACTATGGCTACACCTTC,CASSVTGEGNYGYTF
TRBV20-1,TRBJ1-1,-,TRBD1,TGCAGTGCATACAGGGGCGCTGAAGCTTTCTTT,CSAYRGAEAFF
TRBV20-1,TRBJ2-4,once,-,TGCAGTGCTAGTCCCGGGATGGTCAAAAACATTCAGTACTTC,CSASPGMVKNIQYF
TRBV15,TRBJ2-3,-,-,TGTGCCACCAGCAGAGTTAGGGTTAGCGCAACAGATACGCAGTATTTT,CATSRVRVSATDTQYF
TRBV6-1,TRBJ2-7,-,-,TGTGCCATCTGGACTATCTACGAGCAGTACTTC,CAIWTIYEQYF
TRBV19,TRBJ1-5,-,-,TGTGCCAGTAGGACCGGGACCGCGGGGCAGCCCCAGCATTTT,CASRTGTAGQPQHF
TRBV5-1,TRBJ2-7,-,-,TGCGCCAGCAGCTTGGAGGGGAGCTCCTACGAGCAGTACTTC,CASSLEGSSYEQYF
TRBV3-1,TRBJ1-6,-,-,TGTGCCAGCAGCCACGGGAATTCACCCCTCCACTTT,CASSHGNSPLHF
TRBV6-5,TRBJ2-2,-,-,TGTGCCAGCAGTAACTGGAGGCAAGCGAACACCGGGGAGCTGTTTTTT,CASSNWRQANTGELFF
TRBV7-9,TRBJ2-2,-,-,TGTGCCAGCAGCAAGTACACAGGGTACGGGGAGCTGTTTTTT,CASSKYTGYGELFF
TRBV7-9,TRBJ1-3,-,-,TGTGCCAGCAGACTGGACAGCTCTGGAAACACCATATATTTT,CASRLDSSGNTIYF
TRBV15,TRBJ1-5,-,-,TGTGCCACCAGCAGGGCCGGTAATCAGCCCCAGCATTTT,CATSRAGNQPQHF
TRBV3-1,TRBJ1-1,-,-,TGTGCCAGCAGCCAAGATGACCGGGGTGAAGAAGCTTTCTTT,CASSQDDRGEEAFF
TRBV10-3,TRBJ1-3,-,-,TGTGCCACGACCTCATCCCTCAGCTCTGGAAACACCATATATTTT,CATTSSLSSGNTIYF
TRBV7-2,TRBJ2-5,-,-,TGTGCCAGCAGCTTAGTTCTTTTGGGCGGCCAAGAGACCCAGTACTTC,CASSLVLLGGQETQYF
TRBV7-2,TRBJ1-4,-,-,TGTGCCAGCAGCGGTAGGAACGGGGATGAAAAACTGTTTTTT,CASSGRNGDEKLFF
TRBV4-2,TRBJ2-5,-,TRBD2,TGTGCCAGCAGCCAAAGTTGGACTAGGAGAGAGACCCAGTACTTC,CASSQSWTRRETQYF
TRBV2,TRBJ2-7,-,-,TGTGCCAGCTGCAGGGAAAGCGACGAGCAGTACTTC,CASCRESDEQYF
TRBV20-1,TRBJ1-2,medium-sized,TRBD1,TGCAGTGCTAGATCCGGACAGGGGGCTCTTAAAGGCTACACCTTC,CSARSGQGALKGYTF
TRBV3-1,TRBJ2-5,-,-,TGTGCCAGCAGCCCAGCGGATCAAGAGACCCAGTACTTC,CASSPADQETQYF
TRBV29-1,TRBJ1-2,-,-,TGCAGCGGAATCTATGGCTACACCTTC,CSGIYGYTF
TRBV11-2,TRBJ2-3,-,-,TGTGCCAGCAGCTTTGCATTAGCGGTCACAGATACGCAGTATTTT,CASSFALAVTDTQYF
TRBV6-6,TRBJ1-4,few,-,TGTGCCAGCAGAGACAGAAACGATGAAAAACTGTTTTTT,CASRDRNDEKLFF
TRBV29-1,TRBJ1-5,-,-,TGCAGCGTTGGAAACCAGGTTGATCAGCCCCAGCATTTT,CSVGNQVDQPQHF
TRBV29-1,TRBJ1-1,-,-,TGCAGCGTTGCTCATGGGAGACCTGAAGCTTTCTTT,CSVAHGRPEAFF
TRBV20-1,TRBJ2-7,-,-,TGCAGTGCTAGAGAGTCAGTTTCCTACGAGCAGTACTTC,CSARESVSYEQYF
TRBV19,TRBJ2-3,few,TRBD2,TGTGCCAGTAGAACCCCTAGCGGGAGGGCCACAGATACGCAGTATTTT,CASRTPSGRATDTQYF
TRBV21-1,TRBJ1-2,-,-,TGTGCCAGCAGCAGTTTACGCCGGGACCCTGATAACTATGGCTACACCTTC,CASSSLRRDPDNYGYTF
TRBV11-2,TRBJ2-1,-,TRBD1,TGTGCCAGCAGCCCCGGCGGGACAGGGCACCATGAGCAGTTCTTC,CASSPGGTGHHEQFF
TRBV7-9,TRBJ1-5,-,-,TGTGCCAGCAGCCGATTCCGAGATCAGCCCCAGCATTTT,CASSRFRDQPQHF
TRBV12-5,TRBJ2-7,-,-,TGTGCTAGTGGTTTGGTACAAACTAGCTTACCCTACGAGCAGTACTTC,CASGLVQTSLPYEQYF
TRBV29-1,TRBJ2-1,-,-,TGCAGCGTTGAAGAGGTGGCTAGCGTCTACAATGAGCAGTTCTTC,CSVEEVASVYNEQFF
TRBV20-1,TRBJ1-4,-,-,TGCAGTGCTAGTAAAGGAGCTAATGAAAAACTGTTTTTT,CSASKGANEKLFF
TRBV24-1,TRBJ1-5,-,-,TGTGCCACCAGTGATCCAGGGCACCCCGGCCAGCCCCAGCATTTT,CATSDPGHPGQPQHF
TRBV6-1,TRBJ2-1,-,TRBD2,TGTGCCAGCAGTGAGGCGGGAGTATCGTACAATGAGCAGTTCTTC,CASSEAGVSYNEQFF
TRBV10-3,TRBJ2-1,-,TRBD1,TGTGCCATCAGTGAAGGCTCCGGGACAGGGAACTACAATAAGCAGTTCTTC,CAISEGSGTGNYNKQFF
TRBV5-5,TRBJ2-1,few,TRBD2,TGTGCCAGCAGCTTGGCGACTAGCGGGAGGGCCTTAAACAATGAGCAGTTCTTC,CASSLATSGRALNNEQFF
TRBV20-1,TRBJ1-6,-,TRBD1,TGCAGTGCTAGCCCGGGACAGGGATATAATTCACCCCTCCACTTT,CSASPGQGYNSPLHF
TRBV20-1,TRBJ2-7,-,-,TGCAGTGCTAGAGTTCAGGAGGGAGAAGCCTACGAGCAGTACTTC,CSARVQEGEAYEQYF
TRBV10-3,TRBJ1-2,-,-,TGTGCCATTAGGACCCCTAACTATGGCTACACCTTC,CAIRTPNYGYTF
TRBV24-1,TRBJ2-5,-,TRBD1,TGTGCCACCAGTAAAGCCGGGACAGGGTCCCAAGAGACCCAGTACTTC,CATSKAGTGSQETQYF
TRBV25-1,TRBJ2-1,-,TRBD2,TGTGCCAGCAGTGAGGGACTAGCGGATATCAATGAGCAGTTCTTC,CASSEGLADINEQFF
TRBV20-1,TRBJ1-5,-,-,TGCAGTGCTAGAGCTGGTCAGCCCCAGCATTTT,CSARAGQPQHF
TRBV29-1,TRBJ2-3,-,TRBD2,TGCAGCGTTGGGAAAGCGGGAAGAGATACGCAGTATTTT,CSVGKAGRDTQYF
TRBV20-1,TRBJ2-3,-,-,TGCAGTGCCCAGGTAAACTCCGGCACAGATACGCAGTATTTT,CSAQVNSGTDTQYF
TRBV5-1,TRBJ2-7,-,-,TGCGCCAGCAGCCCGGGACTTCGTCCAGCGGGTGGGCCAAGCTCCTACGAGCAGTACTTC,CASSPGLRPAGGPSSYEQYF
TRBV7-8,TRBJ1-6,-,-,TGTGCCAGCAGCCCCATACCTTTGACAGGTCGGGCACCCCTCCACTTT,CASSPIPLTGRAPLHF
TRBV5-1,TRBJ2-1,-,-,TGCGCCAGCAGGTACTTAGATGTTGGGAATGAGCAGTTCTTC,CASRYLDVGNEQFF
TRBV9,TRBJ2-1,-,TRBD2,TGTGCCAGCAGCGCCTCCCGGGACCTGAGCGGGAGGGGCTACAATGAGCAGTTCTTC,CASSASRDLSGRGYNEQFF
TRBV5-1,TRBJ2-7,-,-,TGCGCCAGCAGCTTGCGGCAGGAGGTGGGCGAGCAGTACTTC,CASSLRQEVGEQYF
TRBV15,TRBJ1-5,-,-,TGTGCCACCAGCAGAGAACCCGGCAGGCCGGGTCAGCCCCAGCATTTT,CATSREPGRPGQPQHF
TRBV4-2,TRBJ2-7,-,TRBD2,TGTGCCAGCAGCCAAGCCGGGGACGGGAGGGGTTACGAGCAGTACTTC,CASSQAGDGRGYEQYF
TRBV5-4,TRBJ1-1,-,TRBD1,TGTGCCAGCAGCTTGGGGGGACAGGGCAACACTGAAGCTTTCTTT,CASSLGGQGNTEAFF
TRBV7-6,TRBJ2-1,-,TRBD2,TGTGCCAGCAGCTTTAGCGGGGCTTACAATGAGCAGTTCTTC,CASSFSGAYNEQFF
TRBV2,TRBJ2-4,-,-,TGTGCCAGCAGTGAATTTTCAAACTTTCAGTACTTC,CASSEFSNFQYF
TRBV7-2,TRBJ1-1,few,-,TGTGCCAGCAGCTTAGGGGGGCCGGGAACTGAAGCTTTCTTT,CASSLGGPGTEAFF